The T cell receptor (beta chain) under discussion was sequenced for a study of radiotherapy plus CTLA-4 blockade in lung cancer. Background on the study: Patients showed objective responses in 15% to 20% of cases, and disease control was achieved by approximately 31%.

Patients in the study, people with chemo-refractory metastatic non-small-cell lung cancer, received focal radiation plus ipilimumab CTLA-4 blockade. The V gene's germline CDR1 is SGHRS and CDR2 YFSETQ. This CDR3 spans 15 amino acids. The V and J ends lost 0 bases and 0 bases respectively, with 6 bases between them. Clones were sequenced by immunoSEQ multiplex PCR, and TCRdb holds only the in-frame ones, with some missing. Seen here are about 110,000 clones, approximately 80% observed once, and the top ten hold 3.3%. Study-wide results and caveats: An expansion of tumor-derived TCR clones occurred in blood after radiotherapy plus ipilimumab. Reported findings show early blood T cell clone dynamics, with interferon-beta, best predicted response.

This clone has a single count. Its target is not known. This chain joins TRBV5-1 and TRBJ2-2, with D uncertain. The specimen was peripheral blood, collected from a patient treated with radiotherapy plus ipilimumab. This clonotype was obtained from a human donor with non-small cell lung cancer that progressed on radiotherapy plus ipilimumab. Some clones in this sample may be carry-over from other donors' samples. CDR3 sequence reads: CASSLDSPNTGELFF. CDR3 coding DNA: TGCGCCAGCAGCTTGGACAGTCCGAACACCGGGGAGCTGTTTTTT.